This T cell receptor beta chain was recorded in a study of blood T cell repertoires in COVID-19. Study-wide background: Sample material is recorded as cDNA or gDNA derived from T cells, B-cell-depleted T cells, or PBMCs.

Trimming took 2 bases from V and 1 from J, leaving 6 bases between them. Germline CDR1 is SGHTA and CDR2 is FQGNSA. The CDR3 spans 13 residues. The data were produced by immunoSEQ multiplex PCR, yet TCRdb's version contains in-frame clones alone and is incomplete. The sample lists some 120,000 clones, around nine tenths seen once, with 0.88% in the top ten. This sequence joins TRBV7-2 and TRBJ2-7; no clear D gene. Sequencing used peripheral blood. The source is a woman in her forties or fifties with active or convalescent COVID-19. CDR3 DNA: TGTGCCAGCAGCTTATATTTGTCCTACGAGCAGTACTTC. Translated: CASSLYLSYEQYF.